The rows below give T cell receptor beta chains drawn from one sample of a study of T cells in localized non-small cell lung cancer. Clones were read by immunoSEQ multiplex PCR, and TCRdb kept only the in-frame ones, dropping some. The repertoire holds approximately 30,000 clones, with around nine tenths as singletons. Sequenced material: peripheral blood, taken before any cancer treatment. These receptor sequences come from a woman aged 18-50 years with stage I lung adenocarcinoma. Each CDR3 is given with its conserved first and last residue. Each record gives: D gene, clone size, V gene, J gene, CDR3 DNA, CDR3 protein. The D gene is left open where the match is weak. Clone size is given for some rows only: seen once, a few or many times, or a class if the clone is expanded.

d_gene: .
abundance: .
v_gene: TRBV10-3
j_gene: TRBJ1-1
CDR3nt: TGTGCCATCAGTGTCGAGGGGCGCGGCACTGAAGCTTTCTTT
CDR3aa: CAISVEGRGTEAFF

d_gene: TRBD2
abundance: .
v_gene: TRBV15
j_gene: TRBJ2-2
CDR3nt: TGTGCCACCAGCAAACGGACTAGCGGGAGGTGGCTTCACGGGGAGCTGTTTTTT
CDR3aa: CATSKRTSGRWLHGELFF

d_gene: TRBD1
abundance: .
v_gene: TRBV19
j_gene: TRBJ2-2
CDR3nt: TGTGCCAGTAACCCGGGACAGGGGGCTTCCGGGGAGCTGTTTTTT
CDR3aa: CASNPGQGASGELFF

d_gene: .
abundance: .
v_gene: TRBV18
j_gene: TRBJ2-2
CDR3nt: TGTGCCAGCTCACCGACGGCCTACAACACCGGGGAGCTGTTTTTT
CDR3aa: CASSPTAYNTGELFF

d_gene: .
abundance: .
v_gene: TRBV5-5
j_gene: TRBJ2-5
CDR3nt: TGTGCCAGCAGCTTCCCAGGGAAAGAGACCCAGTACTTC
CDR3aa: CASSFPGKETQYF

d_gene: TRBD1
abundance: .
v_gene: TRBV5-6
j_gene: TRBJ1-2
CDR3nt: TGTGCCAGCAGCTTGAGACAGGGAAGCTTTAACTATGGCTACACCTTC
CDR3aa: CASSLRQGSFNYGYTF

d_gene: TRBD1
abundance: .
v_gene: TRBV7-9
j_gene: TRBJ2-3
CDR3nt: TGTGCCAGCAGCTTAAACGCTAGGACAGGGGGCACAGATACGCAGTATTTT
CDR3aa: CASSLNARTGGTDTQYF

d_gene: .
abundance: .
v_gene: TRBV7-2
j_gene: TRBJ1-3
CDR3nt: TGTGCCAGCAGCCCATACACCGGGAGGTTGGCTGGAAACACCATATATTTT
CDR3aa: CASSPYTGRLAGNTIYF

d_gene: .
abundance: .
v_gene: TRBV28
j_gene: TRBJ2-1
CDR3nt: TGTGCCAGCAGTGCAGGGAATGAGCAGTTCTTC
CDR3aa: CASSAGNEQFF

d_gene: .
abundance: .
v_gene: TRBV7-8
j_gene: TRBJ2-5
CDR3nt: TGTGCCAGCAGCTTACAGGGGACCCAGTACTTC
CDR3aa: CASSLQGTQYF

d_gene: TRBD1
abundance: .
v_gene: TRBV11-3
j_gene: TRBJ1-1
CDR3nt: TGTGCCAGCAGCTCTAACGGACAGGGGTTGAACACTGAAGCTTTCTTT
CDR3aa: CASSSNGQGLNTEAFF

d_gene: TRBD2
abundance: .
v_gene: TRBV10-3
j_gene: TRBJ2-1
CDR3nt: TGTGCCATCGCTAGCGGGAAGTACAATGAGCAGTTCTTC
CDR3aa: CAIASGKYNEQFF

d_gene: TRBD2
abundance: few
v_gene: TRBV6-6
j_gene: TRBJ2-7
CDR3nt: TGTGCCAGCACCAGCGGGAGGAACGAGCAGTACTTC
CDR3aa: CASTSGRNEQYF

d_gene: .
abundance: .
v_gene: TRBV7-3
j_gene: TRBJ2-6
CDR3nt: TGTGCCAGCAGCTTCTACAAGACGCCCTCCTCTGGGGCCAACGTCCTGACTTTC
CDR3aa: CASSFYKTPSSGANVLTF

d_gene: TRBD1
abundance: .
v_gene: TRBV5-6
j_gene: TRBJ2-3
CDR3nt: TGTGCCAGCAGCTTAGACAGGGGCGGTACAGATACGCAGTATTTT
CDR3aa: CASSLDRGGTDTQYF

d_gene: .
abundance: once
v_gene: TRBV5-5
j_gene: TRBJ2-7
CDR3nt: TGTGCCAGCACCCCCGGGGGCAGCGAGCAGTACTTC
CDR3aa: CASTPGGSEQYF

d_gene: .
abundance: .
v_gene: TRBV4-3
j_gene: TRBJ1-1
CDR3nt: TGCGCCAGCAGCCAAGTTGATGGCACTGAAGCTTTCTTT
CDR3aa: CASSQVDGTEAFF